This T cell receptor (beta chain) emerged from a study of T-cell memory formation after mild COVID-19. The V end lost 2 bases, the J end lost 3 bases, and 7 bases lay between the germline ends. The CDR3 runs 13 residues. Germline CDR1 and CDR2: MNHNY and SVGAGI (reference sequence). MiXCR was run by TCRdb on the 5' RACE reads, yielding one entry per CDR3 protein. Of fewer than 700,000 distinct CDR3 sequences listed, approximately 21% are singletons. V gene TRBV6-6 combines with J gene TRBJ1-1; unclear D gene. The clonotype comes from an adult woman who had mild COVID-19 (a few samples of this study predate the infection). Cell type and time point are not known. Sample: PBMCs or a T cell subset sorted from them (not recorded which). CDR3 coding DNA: TGTGCCAGCAGTTACGGGCGGTACACTGAAGCTTTCTTT. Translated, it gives CASSYGRYTEAFF.